This T cell receptor (beta chain) came from a study of cytomegalovirus exposure and HLA in healthy donors. V trimming: 0 bases; J trimming: 2 bases; junction bases outside the gene matches: 3. This CDR3 has 16 residues. Germline CDR1 SGHRS, CDR2 YFSETQ. PCR was performed using 60 Vbeta and 13 Jbeta primers. Assay: immunoSEQ multiplex PCR; the TCRdb copy retains only in-frame clones and omits some. Among fewer than 200,000 clones listed, about 80% were seen once. The specimen sequenced was PBMCs. The rearrangement joins TRBV5-1 to TRBJ2-5, with TRBD1 matching over 11 bases. The source of this sequence is a middle-aged woman in good health and CMV-seronegative. CDR3 amino acids: CASSLGGTGGQETQYF. The CDR3 DNA sequence: TGCGCCAGCAGCTTGGGCGGGACAGGGGGTCAAGAGACCCAGTACTTC.